The clone carrying this TCR beta chain was seen a single time. These data originate in a study of shared clonotypes between healthy human individuals. CDR3 length equals 13 residues. Losses at the gene ends were 6 bases for V and 5 bases for J; bases not matched to a gene: 5. Germline V gives CDR1 MRHNA, CDR2 SNTAGT. Sequenced by immunoSEQ multiplex PCR; TCRdb stores in-frame clones only, minus some. The table has approximately 1,500,000 clones, over 95% seen once. The clonotype comes from a man aged 25 to 40 in good health. The sample comprised naive CD4+ T cells sorted from blood. Subset reported: CD45RA+ positively selected. The chain links TRBV6-4 to TRBJ1-1; TRBD1 agrees at 8 bases. The CDR3 reads CASRGQGRTEAFF. The CDR3, as DNA: TGTGCCAGCAGAGGACAGGGTCGGACTGAAGCTTTCTTT.